The 5 T cell receptor beta chains given below trace back to one sample, sequenced in a study of blood T cell repertoires in COVID-19. Assay: immunoSEQ multiplex PCR; the TCRdb copy retains only in-frame clones and omits some. The sample has about 140,000 clones, 84% seen once. The sample consisted of peripheral blood. These receptors all stem from a woman older than 75 in a cohort sampled during active or convalescent COVID-19.

The rearrangement links TRBV2 to TRBJ2-1; a weak D match, TRBD2 (5 bases). CDR3 length: 11 residues. V gave up 6 bases and J gave up 14 bases, with 14 bases separating them. Germline V gene lookup returns CDR1 SNHLY and CDR2 FYNNEI. In nucleotides, the CDR3 is TGTGCCAGCAGAGCCGCCCGGGAAAAGTTCTTC. This sequence encodes CASRAAREKFF.

The genes are TRBV28 and TRBJ1-2, with 8 bases identical to TRBD1. Germline V CDR1 and CDR2: MDHEN, SYDVKM. The CDR3 is 11 amino acids. Germline trimming cut 8 bases from V and 7 bases from J; bases unmatched to any gene: 3. As DNA, the CDR3 is TGTGCCAGCTGGACAGGGTTTGGCTACACCTTC. Its protein is CASWTGFGYTF.

The chain employs TRBV7-8 and TRBJ1-5; the D is unclear. The CDR3 runs 16 residues. The V and J ends lost 5 bases and 1 base respectively, with 15 bases between them. CDR1 SGHVS and CDR2 FQNEAQ come from the germline V gene. The CDR3 sequence is CASSPTQYASNQPQHF. The DNA for the CDR3 is TGTGCCAGCAGCCCAACACAGTATGCGAGCAATCAGCCCCAGCATTTT.

The gene calls are TRBV3-1 (or the pseudogene TRBV3-2) and TRBJ1-6; TRBD1 matches 7 bases. V lost 2 bases and J lost 7; bases outside the gene matches: 2. This CDR3 spans 14 amino acids. Germline values: CDR1 LGHDT, CDR2 YNNKEL (reference sequence). CDR3 protein: CASSQIQGNSPLHF. DNA for the CDR3: TGTGCCAGCAGCCAAATACAGGGGAATTCACCCCTCCACTTT.

This rearrangement joins TRBV28 to TRBJ2-1; maybe TRBD2 (5 bases). The germline V gene has CDR1 MDHEN and CDR2 SYDVKM. There are 12 residues in the CDR3. Deletions cut 8 bases from V and 0 bases from J, with 5 bases between. CDR3: CASGSSYNEQFF. The CDR3 DNA reads TGTGCCAGCGGGAGCTCCTACAATGAGCAGTTCTTC.